The 8 T cell receptor beta chains below were found in one sample sequenced in a study of vaccination effects on CD4 cells after COVID-19. ViraFEST assay sequencing came after antigen-specific CD4+ T cells were expanded with viral peptide pools. The culture ran for nine to ten days, and then CD4+ T cells were isolated. The healthy vaccine recipients, who had no prior SARS-CoV-2 infection, showed negative nucleocapsid antibodies. Their antigens remain unidentified. Clones were read by immunoSEQ multiplex PCR, and TCRdb kept only the in-frame ones, dropping some. This table holds about 55,000 clones, more than 60% found once. The sample consisted of CD4+ T cells from PBMCs cultured with SARS-CoV-2 spike peptides, taken before COVID-19 vaccination. These receptors originate from a human donor who received a COVID-19 vaccine.

This clone was observed a handful of times. The chain links TRBV4-2 to TRBJ2-7, with TRBD1 matching 7 bases. CDR1 LGHNA and CDR2 YNFKEQ come from the germline V gene. The CDR3 totals 14 residues. V was clipped by 4 bases and J by 5 bases; unmatched bases: 8. CDR3 protein: CASSPQAGGNEQYF. Written as DNA, the CDR3 is TGTGCCAGCAGCCCTCAAGCAGGGGGAAACGAGCAGTACTTC.

This clone was seen more than once but under ten times. The rearrangement joins TRBV27 to TRBJ1-2; 10 bases line up with TRBD1. V was pared by 5 bases and J by 4 bases, with 7 bases of the junction left unmatched. This CDR3 contains 15 residues. Germline CDR1 and CDR2: MNHEY and SMNVEV (reference sequence). CDR3 sequence: CASSVGTGDRYGYTF. For the CDR3, the DNA is TGTGCCAGCAGTGTAGGGACAGGGGATCGCTATGGCTACACCTTC.

The chain couples TRBV19 to TRBJ1-1, with D tentatively TRBD1 (5 bases). Trimming shortened V by 8 bases and J by 1 base, and 17 bases separated the two germline ends. Germline values: CDR1 LNHDA, CDR2 SQIVND (reference sequence). The CDR3 has 15 amino acids. CDR3 residues: CASANSGTSNTEAFF. CDR3 nucleotides: TGTGCCAGTGCCAACTCCGGGACGTCGAACACTGAAGCTTTCTTT.

The rearrangement uses TRBV20-1 and TRBJ1-4; D perhaps matches TRBD1 (5 bases). Germline values: CDR1 DFQATT, CDR2 SNEGSKA (reference sequence). V shed 3 bases and J shed 2 bases, with 7 bases lying between them. The CDR3 length is 13 residues. CDR3 sequence: CSASGGTNEKLFF. Here the CDR3 DNA reads TGCAGTGCTAGTGGGGGGACTAATGAAAAACTGTTTTTT.

The V call is TRBV28, the J call TRBJ2-5; 11 bases line up with TRBD2. The germline CDR1 and CDR2 sequences are MDHEN and SYDVKM. The CDR3 is 14 residues long. Trimming cost V 6 bases and J 4 bases; bases outside gene matches: 4. The CDR3 DNA reads as TGTGCCAGCAGCATAGCGGGAGGGAGAGAGACCCAGTACTTC. It encodes CASSIAGGRETQYF. Full variable domain (remainder filled in from reference TRBV28 and TRBJ2-5): DVKVTQSSRYLVKRTGEKVFLECVQDMDHENMFWYRQDPGLGLRLIYFSYDVKMKEKGDIPEGYSVSREKKERFSLILESASTNQTSMYLCASSIAGGRETQYFGPGTRLLVL.

V is TRBV18 and J is TRBJ2-1; 8 bases agree with TRBD1. CDR1 and CDR2 from the germline V gene are KGHSH and LQKENI. The CDR3 consists of 17 residues. V shed 6 bases, J shed 6 bases, and the junction held 16 bases outside the gene matches. This CDR3 reads CASSPRSGTGRSNEQFF. For the CDR3, the DNA is TGTGCCAGCTCCCCCAGATCCGGGACAGGCCGTAGCAATGAGCAGTTCTTC.

This clone was detected only a few times. The chain employs TRBV6-1 and TRBJ1-2, with a tentative D call TRBD1 (6 bases). Looked up from germline, CDR1 is MNHNS and CDR2 is SASEGT. This CDR3 spans 12 amino acids. The germline V and J ends were trimmed by 3 bases and 8 bases, with 10 bases remaining between them. CDR3 protein: CASSEGAGGYTF. In DNA, the CDR3 is TGTGCCAGCAGTGAGGGGGCAGGAGGCTACACCTTC.

The chain recombines TRBV28 with TRBJ1-2, with 9 bases lining up with TRBD1. The V gene's germline CDR1 is MDHEN and CDR2 SYDVKM. Unmatched junction bases numbered 5, after V lost 8 bases and J lost 7 bases. This CDR3 has 12 residues. This CDR3 is CASAGTGSGYTF. The DNA for the CDR3 is TGTGCCAGCGCCGGGACAGGGTCTGGCTACACCTTC.